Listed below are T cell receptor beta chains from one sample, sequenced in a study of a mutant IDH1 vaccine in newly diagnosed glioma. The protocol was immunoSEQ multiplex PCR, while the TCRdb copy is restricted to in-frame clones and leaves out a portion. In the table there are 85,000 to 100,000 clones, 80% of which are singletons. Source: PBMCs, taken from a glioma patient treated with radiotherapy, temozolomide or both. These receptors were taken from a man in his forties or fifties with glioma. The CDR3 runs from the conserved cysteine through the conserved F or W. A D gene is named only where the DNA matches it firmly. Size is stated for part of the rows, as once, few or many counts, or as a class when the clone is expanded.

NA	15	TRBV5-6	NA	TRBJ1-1	CASSLAPRANTEAFF	TGTGCCAGCAGCTTGGCTCCTCGGGCGAACACTGAAGCTTTCTTT
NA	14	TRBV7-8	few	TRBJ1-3	CASSWGAGGNTIYF	TGTGCCAGCAGCTGGGGTGCTGGTGGAAACACCATATATTTT
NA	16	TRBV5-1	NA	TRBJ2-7	CASSLGTLTLTYEQYF	TGCGCCAGCAGCTTGGGAACCTTAACCTTAACCTACGAGCAGTACTTC
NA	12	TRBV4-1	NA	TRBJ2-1	CASSQGYNEQFF	TGCGCCAGCAGCCAGGGGTACAATGAGCAGTTCTTC
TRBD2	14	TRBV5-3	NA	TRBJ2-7	CARSHSGNSYEQYF	TGTGCCAGAAGCCATAGCGGGAACTCATACGAGCAGTACTTC
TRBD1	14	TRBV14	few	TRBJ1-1	CASSSRTGRAEAFF	TGTGCCAGCAGCTCTCGGACAGGGAGGGCTGAAGCTTTCTTT
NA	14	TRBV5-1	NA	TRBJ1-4	CASSFRGRDEKLFF	TGCGCCAGCAGCTTTCGGGGGCGCGATGAAAAACTGTTTTTT
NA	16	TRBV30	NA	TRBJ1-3	CAWSGGAPRSGNTIYF	TGTGCCTGGAGTGGGGGGGCCCCGCGGTCTGGAAACACCATATATTTT
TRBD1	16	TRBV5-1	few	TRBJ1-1	CASSRNTGGVNTEAFF	TGCGCCAGCAGTCGAAATACAGGGGGCGTGAACACTGAAGCTTTCTTT
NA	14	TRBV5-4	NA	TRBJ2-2	CASSRDIPTGELFF	TGTGCCAGCAGCAGGGACATACCCACCGGGGAGCTGTTTTTT
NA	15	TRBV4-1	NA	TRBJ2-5	CASSPGVEVPETQYF	TGTGCCAGCAGCCCCGGGGTAGAGGTTCCAGAGACCCAGTACTTC
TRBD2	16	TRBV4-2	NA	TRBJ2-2	CASSQLAGEGTGELFF	TGTGCCAGCAGCCAGCTAGCGGGGGAGGGCACCGGGGAGCTGTTTTTT
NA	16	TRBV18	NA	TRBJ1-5	CASSPPGGVFNQPQHF	TGTGCCAGCTCACCCCCGGGGGGGGTTTTCAATCAGCCCCAGCATTTT
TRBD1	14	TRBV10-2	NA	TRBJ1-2	CASSEFKGADGYTF	TGCGCCAGCAGTGAGTTTAAGGGGGCGGATGGCTACACCTTC
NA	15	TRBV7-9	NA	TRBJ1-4	CASSLAEVPNEKLFF	TGTGCCAGCAGCTTAGCTGAGGTGCCTAATGAAAAACTGTTTTTT
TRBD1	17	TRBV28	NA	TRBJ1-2	CASRRPHWDSSNYGYTF	TGTGCCAGCAGACGTCCTCATTGGGACAGCTCTAACTATGGCTACACCTTC
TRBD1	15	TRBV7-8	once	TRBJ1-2	CASSVMDRGRRGYTF	TGTGCCAGCAGCGTTATGGACAGGGGGCGTCGAGGCTACACCTTC
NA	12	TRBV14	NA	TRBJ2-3	CASSPQGFTPYF	TGTGCCAGCAGCCCTCAAGGTTTTACCCCGTATTTT
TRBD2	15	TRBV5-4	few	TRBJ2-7	CASSFGGTSSYEQYF	TGTGCCAGCAGCTTTGGGGGGACTAGCAGTTACGAGCAGTACTTC
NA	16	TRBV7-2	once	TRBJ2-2	CASSPRDNIRSGELFF	TGTGCCAGCAGCCCCCGGGACAATATACGCTCCGGGGAGCTGTTTTTT
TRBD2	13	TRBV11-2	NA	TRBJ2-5	CASRLAQQETQYF	TGTGCCAGCAGACTAGCGCAACAAGAGACCCAGTACTTC
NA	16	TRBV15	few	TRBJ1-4	CATSRDPRTATEKLFF	TGTGCCACCAGCAGAGATCCGCGGACGGCAACTGAAAAACTGTTTTTT
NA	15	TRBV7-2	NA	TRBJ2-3	CASSSRGTYTDTQYF	TGTGCCAGCAGCTCCCGCGGGACTTACACAGATACGCAGTATTTT
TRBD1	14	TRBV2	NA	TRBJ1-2	CASSTTGADYGYTF	TGTGCCAGCAGTACGACAGGGGCAGACTATGGCTACACCTTC
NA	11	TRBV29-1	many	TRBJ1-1	CSVWYDTEAFF	TGCAGCGTTTGGTATGACACTGAAGCTTTCTTT
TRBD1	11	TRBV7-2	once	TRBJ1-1	CASSHGQGAFF	TGTGCCAGCAGCCACGGACAGGGAGCTTTCTTT
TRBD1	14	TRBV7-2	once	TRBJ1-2	CAIQGGPYGSGYTF	TGTGCCATTCAGGGGGGTCCTTATGGAAGCGGCTACACCTTC
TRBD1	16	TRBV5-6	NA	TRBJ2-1	CASSLATGELSNEQFF	TGTGCCAGCAGCTTGGCCACAGGGGAATTGTCAAATGAGCAGTTCTTC
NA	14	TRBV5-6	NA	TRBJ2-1	CASSLVGGFNEQFF	TGTGCCAGCAGCTTGGTAGGGGGATTCAATGAGCAGTTCTTC
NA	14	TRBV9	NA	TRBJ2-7	CASSGATASYEQYF	TGTGCCAGCAGCGGCGCAACAGCATCCTACGAGCAGTACTTC
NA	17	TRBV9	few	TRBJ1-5	CASSVDRGRHSNQPQHF	TGTGCCAGCAGCGTAGATAGGGGACGCCATAGCAATCAGCCCCAGCATTTT
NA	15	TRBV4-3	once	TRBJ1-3	CASSQDYGDGNTIYF	TGCGCCAGCAGCCAAGATTACGGGGATGGAAACACCATATATTTT
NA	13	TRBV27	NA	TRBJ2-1	CASRRGDKHEQFF	TGTGCCAGCAGGAGGGGGGATAAACATGAGCAGTTCTTC
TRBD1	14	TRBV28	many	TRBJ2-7	CASRQGQGVDEQYF	TGTGCCAGCAGGCAAGGACAGGGGGTTGACGAGCAGTACTTC
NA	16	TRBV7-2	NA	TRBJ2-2	CASSLARAVNTGELFF	TGTGCCAGCAGCTTAGCCCGAGCGGTGAACACCGGGGAGCTGTTTTTT
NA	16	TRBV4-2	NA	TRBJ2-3	CASSQDGGGATDTQYF	TGTGCCAGCAGCCAAGATGGAGGAGGGGCGACAGATACGCAGTATTTT
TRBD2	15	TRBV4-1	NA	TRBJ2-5	CASSQSRGGQETQYF	TGCGCCAGCAGCCAATCACGGGGGGGTCAAGAGACCCAGTACTTC
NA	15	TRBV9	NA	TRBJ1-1	CASSAGTLGNTEAFF	TGTGCCAGCAGCGCTGGGACACTAGGGAACACTGAAGCTTTCTTT
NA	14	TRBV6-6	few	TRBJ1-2	CASNPTSGIGSYTF	TGTGCCAGCAACCCGACTTCTGGGATTGGAAGCTACACCTTC
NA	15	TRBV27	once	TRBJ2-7	CASSDTIRGNYEQYF	TGTGCCAGCAGTGACACGATCAGGGGTAACTACGAGCAGTACTTC
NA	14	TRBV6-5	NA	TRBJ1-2	CASSRGRGYYGYTF	TGTGCCAGCAGCCGGGGCAGGGGATACTATGGCTACACCTTC
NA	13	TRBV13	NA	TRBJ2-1	CASSLMAAPNPFF	TGTGCCAGCAGCTTAATGGCGGCGCCAAATCCGTTCTTC
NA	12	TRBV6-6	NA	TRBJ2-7	CASSSRGGKQYF	TGTGCCAGCAGTTCCCGGGGTGGAAAGCAGTACTTC
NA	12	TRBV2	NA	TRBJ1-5	CASTGGVEPQHF	TGTGCCAGCACGGGGGGCGTCGAGCCCCAGCATTTT
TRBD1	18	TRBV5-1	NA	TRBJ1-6	CASRPGQVRSSYNSPLHF	TGCGCCAGCAGACCCGGACAGGTACGAAGCTCCTATAATTCACCCCTCCACTTT
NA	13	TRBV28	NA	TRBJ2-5	CASTRTGVTAQYF	TGTGCCAGCACTCGGACGGGAGTAACGGCCCAGTACTTC
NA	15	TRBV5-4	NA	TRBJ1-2	CASSLWAASNYGYTF	TGTGCCAGCAGCTTGTGGGCAGCCTCTAACTATGGCTACACCTTC
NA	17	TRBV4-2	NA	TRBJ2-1	CASSYRRDLDSYNEQFF	TGTGCCAGCAGCTACCGCCGGGACCTCGACTCCTACAATGAGCAGTTCTTC
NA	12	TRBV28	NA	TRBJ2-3	CASSEVGNTQYF	TGTGCCAGCAGTGAAGTGGGGAATACGCAGTATTTT
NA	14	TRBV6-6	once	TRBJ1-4	CASSYSQLNEKLFF	TGTGCCAGCAGTTACTCACAACTTAATGAAAAACTGTTTTTT